This TCR beta chain stems from a study of T cell responses to AZD1222 COVID-19 vaccine. Points from the study as a whole: Clonal diversity was possibly underestimated, and white British individuals and females predominated among donors.

For this clone: Antigen unknown.

TCRdb's copy holds only in-frame clones and misses some; the assay was immunoSEQ multiplex PCR. This repertoire shows more than 150,000 clones, less than 95% found once; its top ten account for about 1.6%. This CDR3 contains 15 residues. Germline CDR1 MNHEY, CDR2 SVGAGI. Unmatched junction bases numbered 3, after V lost 5 bases and J lost 1 base. The chain joins TRBV6-5 to TRBJ1-5; TRBD1 agrees at 9 bases. The clonotype was recovered from an adult in good health. Material: peripheral blood, obtained on day 0 of AZD1222 vaccination. CDR3 amino acids: CASSRTGVSNQPQHF. CDR3 bases: TGTGCCAGCAGTCGGACAGGGGTAAGCAATCAGCCCCAGCATTTT.